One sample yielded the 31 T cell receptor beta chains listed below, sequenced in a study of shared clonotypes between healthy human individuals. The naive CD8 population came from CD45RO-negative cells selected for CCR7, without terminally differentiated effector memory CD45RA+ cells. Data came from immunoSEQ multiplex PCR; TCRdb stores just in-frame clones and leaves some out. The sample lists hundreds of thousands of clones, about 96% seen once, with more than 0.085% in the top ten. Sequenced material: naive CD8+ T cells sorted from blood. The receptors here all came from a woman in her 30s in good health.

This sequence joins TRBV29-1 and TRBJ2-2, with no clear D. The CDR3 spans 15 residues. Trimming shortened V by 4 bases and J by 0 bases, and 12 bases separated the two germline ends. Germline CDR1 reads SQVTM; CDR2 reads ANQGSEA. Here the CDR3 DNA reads TGCAGCGTTGGCCGGATTACCGCGAACACCGGGGAGCTGTTTTTT. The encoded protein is CSVGRITANTGELFF.

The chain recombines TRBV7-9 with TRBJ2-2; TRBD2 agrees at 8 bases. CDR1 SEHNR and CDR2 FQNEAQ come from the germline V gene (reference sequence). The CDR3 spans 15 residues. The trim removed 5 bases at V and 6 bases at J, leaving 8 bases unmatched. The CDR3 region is CASSPPAGVAGELFF. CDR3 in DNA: TGTGCCAGCAGCCCCCCAGCGGGAGTAGCCGGGGAGCTGTTTTTT.

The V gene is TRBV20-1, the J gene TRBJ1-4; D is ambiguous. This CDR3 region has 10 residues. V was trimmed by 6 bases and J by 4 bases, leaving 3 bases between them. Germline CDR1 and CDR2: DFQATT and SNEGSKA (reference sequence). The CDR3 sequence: CSANNEKLFF. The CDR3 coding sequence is TGCAGTGCAAATAATGAAAAACTGTTTTTT.

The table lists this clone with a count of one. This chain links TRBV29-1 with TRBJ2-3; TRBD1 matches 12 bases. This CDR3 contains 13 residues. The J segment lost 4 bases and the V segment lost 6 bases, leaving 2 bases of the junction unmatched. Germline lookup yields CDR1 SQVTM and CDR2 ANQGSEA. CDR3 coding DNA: TGCAGCGTGGGACAGGGGGCTTCAGATACGCAGTATTTT. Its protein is CSVGQGASDTQYF.

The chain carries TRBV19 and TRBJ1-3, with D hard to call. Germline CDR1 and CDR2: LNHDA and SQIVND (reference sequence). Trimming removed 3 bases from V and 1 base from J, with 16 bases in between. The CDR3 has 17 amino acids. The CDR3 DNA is TGTGCCAGTAGTATTCCTGGGCGGGCGACATCTGGAAACACCATATATTTT. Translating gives CASSIPGRATSGNTIYF.

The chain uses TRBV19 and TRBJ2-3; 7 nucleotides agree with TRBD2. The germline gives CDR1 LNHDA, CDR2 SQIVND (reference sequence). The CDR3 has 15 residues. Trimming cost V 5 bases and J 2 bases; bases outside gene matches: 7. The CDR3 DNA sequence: TGTGCCAGTAGTTATACAGCGGGGTTCACAGATACGCAGTATTTT. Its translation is CASSYTAGFTDTQYF.

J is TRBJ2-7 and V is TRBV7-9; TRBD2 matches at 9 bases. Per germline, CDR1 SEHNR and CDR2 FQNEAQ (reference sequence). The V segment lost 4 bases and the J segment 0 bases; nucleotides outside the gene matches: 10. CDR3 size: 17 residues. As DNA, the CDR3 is TGTGCCAGCAGCTCCCGGATGAGCGGGGGGAGCTCCTACGAGCAGTACTTC. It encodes CASSSRMSGGSSYEQYF.

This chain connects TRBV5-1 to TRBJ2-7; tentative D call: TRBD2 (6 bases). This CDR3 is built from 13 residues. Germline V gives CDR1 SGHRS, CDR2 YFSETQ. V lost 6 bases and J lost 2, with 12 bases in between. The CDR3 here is CASKYGGTYEQYF. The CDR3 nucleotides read TGCGCCAGCAAGTATGGGGGGACCTACGAGCAGTACTTC. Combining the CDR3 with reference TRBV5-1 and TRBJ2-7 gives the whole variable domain KAGVTQTPRYLIKTRGQQVTLSCSPISGHRSVSWYQQTPGQGLQFLFEYFSETQRNKGNFPGRFSGRQFSNSRSEMNVSTLELGDSALYLCASKYGGTYEQYFGPGTRLTVT.

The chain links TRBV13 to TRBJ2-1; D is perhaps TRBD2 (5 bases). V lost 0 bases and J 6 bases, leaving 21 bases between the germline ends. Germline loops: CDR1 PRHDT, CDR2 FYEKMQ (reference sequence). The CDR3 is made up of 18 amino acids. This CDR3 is CASSLGLRGPQTPNEQFF. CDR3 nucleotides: TGTGCCAGCAGCTTAGGTTTAAGAGGGCCCCAGACCCCCAATGAGCAGTTCTTC.

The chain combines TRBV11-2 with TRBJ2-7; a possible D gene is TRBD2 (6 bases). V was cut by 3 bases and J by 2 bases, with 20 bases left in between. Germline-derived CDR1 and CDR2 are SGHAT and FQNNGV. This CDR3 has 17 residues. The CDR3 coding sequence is TGTGCCAGCAGCTTCGGCCCGACCGCGGGGCTCGCCTACGAGCAGTACTTC. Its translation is CASSFGPTAGLAYEQYF.

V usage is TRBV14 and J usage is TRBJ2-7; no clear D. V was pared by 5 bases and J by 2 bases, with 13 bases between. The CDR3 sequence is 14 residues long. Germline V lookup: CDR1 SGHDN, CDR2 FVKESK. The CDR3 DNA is TGTGCCAGCAGCTACGGTTACTACACCTACGAGCAGTACTTC. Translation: CASSYGYYTYEQYF.

The CDR3 loop reads CASSLQGGYTDTQYF. As DNA, the CDR3 is TGTGCCAGCAGCTTACAAGGGGGTTACACAGATACGCAGTATTTT. The V gene is TRBV11-2, the J gene TRBJ2-3; weak D call: TRBD1 (6 bases). V lost 2 bases and J lost 2, with 11 bases in between. The CDR3 sequence is 15 residues long. CDR1 is SGHAT, CDR2 FQNNGV, per germline. Filled out from reference TRBV11-2 and TRBJ2-3, the complete variable domain reads EAGVAQSPRYKIIEKRQSVAFWCNPISGHATLYWYQQILGQGPKLLIQFQNNGVVDDSQLPKDRFSAERLKGVDSTLKIQPAKLEDSAVYLCASSLQGGYTDTQYFGPGTRLTVL.

The CDR3 sequence: CASSIRAPTYEQYF. CDR3 DNA: TGTGCCAGTAGTATCAGGGCCCCTACCTACGAGCAGTACTTC. The V gene is TRBV19, the J gene TRBJ2-7; maybe TRBD1 (5 bases). This CDR3 contains 14 residues. V was shortened by 3 bases and J by 2 bases, with 11 bases between the two germline ends. Germline V gene data show CDR1 as LNHDA and CDR2 as SQIVND (reference sequence).

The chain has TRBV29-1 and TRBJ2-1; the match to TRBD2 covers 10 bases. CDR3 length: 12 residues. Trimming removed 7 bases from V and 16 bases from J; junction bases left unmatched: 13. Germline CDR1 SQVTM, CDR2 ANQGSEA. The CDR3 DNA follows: TGCAGCGCCCAGGACATGACTAGCGGGCTATTCTTC. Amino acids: CSAQDMTSGLFF.

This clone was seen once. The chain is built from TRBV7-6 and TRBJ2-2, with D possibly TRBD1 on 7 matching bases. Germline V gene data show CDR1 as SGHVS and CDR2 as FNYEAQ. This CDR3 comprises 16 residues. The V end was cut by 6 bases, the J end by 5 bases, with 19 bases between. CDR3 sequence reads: CASSSYSGGRTGELFF. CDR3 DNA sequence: TGTGCCAGCAGTTCTTATTCAGGGGGGAGGACCGGGGAGCTGTTTTTT.

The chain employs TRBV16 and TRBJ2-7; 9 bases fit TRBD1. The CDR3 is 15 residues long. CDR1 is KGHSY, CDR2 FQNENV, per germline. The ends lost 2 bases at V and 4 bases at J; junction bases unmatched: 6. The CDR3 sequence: CASSQGTGIRYEQYF. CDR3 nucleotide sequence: TGTGCCAGCAGCCAAGGGACAGGGATTAGGTACGAGCAGTACTTC.

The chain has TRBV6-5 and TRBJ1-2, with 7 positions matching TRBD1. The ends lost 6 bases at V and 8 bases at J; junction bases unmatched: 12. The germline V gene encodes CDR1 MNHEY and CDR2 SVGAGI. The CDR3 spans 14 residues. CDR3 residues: CASRDPGTADGYTF. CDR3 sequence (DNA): TGTGCCAGCAGAGACCCCGGGACAGCGGACGGCTACACCTTC.

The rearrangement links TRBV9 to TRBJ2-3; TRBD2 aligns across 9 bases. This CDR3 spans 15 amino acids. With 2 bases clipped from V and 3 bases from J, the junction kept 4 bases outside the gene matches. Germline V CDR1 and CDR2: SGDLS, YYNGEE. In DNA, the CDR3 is TGTGCCAGCAGCGTGAGGCTAGCGGGAACAGATACGCAGTATTTT. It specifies CASSVRLAGTDTQYF.

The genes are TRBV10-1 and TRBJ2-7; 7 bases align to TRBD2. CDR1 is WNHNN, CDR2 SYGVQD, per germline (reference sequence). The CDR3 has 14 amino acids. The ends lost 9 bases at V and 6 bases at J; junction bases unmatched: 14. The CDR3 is CASSTGGSSVEQYF. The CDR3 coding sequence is TGCGCCAGTTCTACGGGCGGGAGCTCAGTCGAGCAGTACTTC.

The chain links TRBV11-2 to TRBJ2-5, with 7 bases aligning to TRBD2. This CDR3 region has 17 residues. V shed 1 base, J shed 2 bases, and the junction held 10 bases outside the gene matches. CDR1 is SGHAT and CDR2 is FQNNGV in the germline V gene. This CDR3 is CASSLGGGFYLQETQYF. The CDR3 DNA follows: TGTGCCAGCAGCTTAGGGGGGGGATTCTACCTTCAAGAGACCCAGTACTTC.

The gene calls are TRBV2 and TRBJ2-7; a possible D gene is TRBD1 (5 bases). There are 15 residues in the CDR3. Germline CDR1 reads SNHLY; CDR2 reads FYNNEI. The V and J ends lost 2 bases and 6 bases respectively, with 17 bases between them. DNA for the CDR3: TGTGCCAGCAGTGAAAGGCTAGATGGTAGGGGCGAGCAGTACTTC. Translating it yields CASSERLDGRGEQYF.

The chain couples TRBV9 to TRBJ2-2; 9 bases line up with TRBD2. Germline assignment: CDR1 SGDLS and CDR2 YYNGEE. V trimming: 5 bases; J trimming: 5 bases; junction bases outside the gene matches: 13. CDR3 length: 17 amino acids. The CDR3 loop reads CASSSPGLAGMTGELFF. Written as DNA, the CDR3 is TGTGCCAGCAGTTCCCCCGGGCTAGCGGGAATGACCGGGGAGCTGTTTTTT.

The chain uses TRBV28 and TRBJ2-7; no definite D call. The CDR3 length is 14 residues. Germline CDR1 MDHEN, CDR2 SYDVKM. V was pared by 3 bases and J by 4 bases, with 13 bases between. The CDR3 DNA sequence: TGTGCCAGCAGTTTTGTACGGTCCGCTTACGAGCAGTACTTC. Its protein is CASSFVRSAYEQYF.

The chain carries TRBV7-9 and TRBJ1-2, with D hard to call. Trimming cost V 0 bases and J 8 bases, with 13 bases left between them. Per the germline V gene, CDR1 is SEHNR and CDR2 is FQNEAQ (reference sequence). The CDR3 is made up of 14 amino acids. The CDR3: CASSLARPQAGYTF. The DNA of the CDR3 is TGTGCCAGCAGCTTAGCTCGGCCCCAGGCAGGCTACACCTTC.

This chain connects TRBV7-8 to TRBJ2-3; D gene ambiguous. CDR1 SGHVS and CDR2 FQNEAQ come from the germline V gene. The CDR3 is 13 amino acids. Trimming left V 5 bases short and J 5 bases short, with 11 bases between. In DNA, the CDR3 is TGTGCCAGCAGCCTAACTGGGTTAGATACGCAGTATTTT. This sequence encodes CASSLTGLDTQYF.

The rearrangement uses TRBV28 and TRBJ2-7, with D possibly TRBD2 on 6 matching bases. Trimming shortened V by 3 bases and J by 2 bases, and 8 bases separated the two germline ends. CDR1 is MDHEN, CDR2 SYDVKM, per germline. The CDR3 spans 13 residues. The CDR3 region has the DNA TGTGCCAGCAGTTTGACTAGAGCCTACGAGCAGTACTTC. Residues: CASSLTRAYEQYF.

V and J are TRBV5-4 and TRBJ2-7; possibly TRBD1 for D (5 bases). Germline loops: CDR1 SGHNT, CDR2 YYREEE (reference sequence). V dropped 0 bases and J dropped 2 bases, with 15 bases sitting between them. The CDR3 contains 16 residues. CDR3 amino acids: CASSLVPFDSTYEQYF. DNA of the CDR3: TGTGCCAGCAGCTTGGTCCCATTCGACAGTACCTACGAGCAGTACTTC. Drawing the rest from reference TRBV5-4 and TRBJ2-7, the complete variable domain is ETGVTQSPTHLIKTRGQQVTLRCSSQSGHNTVSWYQQALGQGPQFIFQYYREEENGRGNFPPRFSGLQFPNYSSELNVNALELDDSALYLCASSLVPFDSTYEQYFGPGTRLTVT.

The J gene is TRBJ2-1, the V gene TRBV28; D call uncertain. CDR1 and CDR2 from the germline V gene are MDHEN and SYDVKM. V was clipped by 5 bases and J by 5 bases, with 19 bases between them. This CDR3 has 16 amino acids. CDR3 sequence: CASSPPPRPLDNEQFF. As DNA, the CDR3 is TGTGCCAGCAGTCCCCCCCCGCGTCCGCTCGACAATGAGCAGTTCTTC.

The CDR3 spells CASSSREGKTQYF. CDR3 in DNA: TGTGCCAGCAGCTCAAGGGAGGGGAAGACCCAGTACTTC. This chain connects TRBV9 to TRBJ2-5; 7 nucleotides agree with TRBD2. Trimming at V came to 4 bases and at J to 6 bases, leaving 6 bases not matched to a gene. Per germline, CDR1 SGDLS and CDR2 YYNGEE. There are 13 residues in the CDR3.

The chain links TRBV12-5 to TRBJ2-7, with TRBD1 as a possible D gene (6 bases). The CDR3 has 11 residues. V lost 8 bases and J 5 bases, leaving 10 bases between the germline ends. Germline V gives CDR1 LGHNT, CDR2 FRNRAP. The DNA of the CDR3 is TGTGCTAGTTCCCAGGGGCACGAGCAGTACTTC. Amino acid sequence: CASSQGHEQYF.

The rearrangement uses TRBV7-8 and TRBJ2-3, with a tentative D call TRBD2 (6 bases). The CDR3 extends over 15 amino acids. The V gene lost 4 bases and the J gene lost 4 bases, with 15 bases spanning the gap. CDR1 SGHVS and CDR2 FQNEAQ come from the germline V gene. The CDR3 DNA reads TGTGCCAGCAGCTCAGTGAGCGGGTTTGCAGATACGCAGTATTTT. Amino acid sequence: CASSSVSGFADTQYF.